The 27 T cell receptor beta chains below come from one sample, sequenced in a study of shared clonotypes between healthy human individuals. The data were produced by immunoSEQ multiplex PCR, yet TCRdb's version contains in-frame clones alone and is incomplete. In the table there are about 2.1 million clones, roughly 91% of which are singletons. The naive CD8 subset, CD45RO-negative cells positively selected for CCR7, excluded terminally differentiated effector memory CD45RA+ cells. Sequencing was done on a sample of naive CD8+ T cells from PBMCs. The receptors stem from a man aged 18 to 29 in good health. Some clones in this sample may be carry-over from other donors' samples.

This sequence joins TRBV27 and TRBJ2-6; 7 bases map to TRBD1. The germline V gene has CDR1 MNHEY and CDR2 SMNVEV (reference sequence). V shed 6 bases and J 3 bases; nucleotides not matched to a gene: 11. The CDR3 runs to 17 residues. The CDR3 DNA sequence: TGTGCCAGCAGGACGTACTCAGGGGGAGATGGGGCCAACGTCCTGACTTTC. This sequence encodes CASRTYSGGDGANVLTF.

The chain carries TRBV5-4 and TRBJ2-2, with 10 bases identical to TRBD2. V shed 1 base, J shed 3 bases, and the junction held 6 bases outside the gene matches. The germline V gene has CDR1 SGHNT and CDR2 YYREEE (reference sequence). The CDR3 covers 17 residues. CDR3 nucleotides: TGTGCCAGCAGCTTGCCTCCCGGACTAGCGGACACCGGGGAGCTGTTTTTT. This codes for CASSLPPGLADTGELFF. The whole variable domain, remainder taken from reference TRBV5-4 and TRBJ2-2, is ETGVTQSPTHLIKTRGQQVTLRCSSQSGHNTVSWYQQALGQGPQFIFQYYREEENGRGNFPPRFSGLQFPNYSSELNVNALELDDSALYLCASSLPPGLADTGELFFGEGSRLTVL.

V gene TRBV25-1 combines with J gene TRBJ2-7, with 9 bases identical to TRBD1. The CDR3 consists of 15 residues. The ends lost 3 bases at V and 6 bases at J; junction bases unmatched: 9. Per germline, CDR1 MGHDK and CDR2 SYGVNS. As DNA, the CDR3 is TGTGCCAGCAGTGACCGGGACAGGGCGGGCCGCGAGCAGTACTTC. Encoded protein: CASSDRDRAGREQYF.

The rearrangement uses TRBV9 and TRBJ1-1; D unresolved. V gave up 5 bases and J gave up 1 base, with 9 bases separating them. Germline CDR1 is SGDLS and CDR2 is YYNGEE. This CDR3 has 13 amino acids. DNA of the CDR3: TGTGCCAGCAGTCTCTGGGCGAACACTGAAGCTTTCTTT. It yields the protein CASSLWANTEAFF.

The J gene is TRBJ2-7, the V gene TRBV27; the D gene could be TRBD1 or TRBD2 (6 bases each). V was trimmed by 0 bases and J by 9 bases, leaving 21 bases between them. There are 16 residues in the CDR3. Looked up from germline, CDR1 is MNHEY and CDR2 is SMNVEV (reference sequence). CDR3 protein: CASSLSGGAGRAGQYF. The CDR3 region has the DNA TGTGCCAGCAGTTTATCGGGGGGCGCGGGAAGGGCTGGGCAGTACTTC.

V gene TRBV4-1 combines with J gene TRBJ2-5; 9 bases map to TRBD2. The J call could be wrong; TRBJ2-7 is a better fit for the DNA end. Germline lookup yields CDR1 MGHRA and CDR2 YSYEKL. This CDR3 spans 16 amino acids. The CDR3 reads CASSPPTSGQSYEQYF. DNA of the CDR3: TGCGCCAGCAGCCCACCCACTAGCGGGCAGTCCTACGAGCAGTACTTC.

The chain links TRBV5-5 to TRBJ2-3; D gene ambiguous. CDR1 and CDR2 from the germline V gene are SGHKS and YYEKEE (reference sequence). The germline V and J ends were trimmed by 2 bases and 2 bases, with 0 bases remaining between them. CDR3 size: 11 residues. The CDR3 here is CASSFTDTQYF. Written as DNA, the CDR3 is TGTGCCAGCAGCTTCACAGATACGCAGTATTTT.

This chain joins TRBV15 and TRBJ2-1; 10 nucleotides align to TRBD2. Germline CDR1 and CDR2: LNHNV and YYDKDF (reference sequence). Trimming cost V 1 base and J 1 base; bases outside gene matches: 1. This CDR3 comprises 16 residues. The CDR3 region has the DNA TGTGCCACCAGCAGAGTAGCGGGAGGTTCCTACAATGAGCAGTTCTTC. This gives the protein CATSRVAGGSYNEQFF.

J is TRBJ1-2 and V is TRBV19; D perhaps matches TRBD1 (6 bases). This CDR3 region has 14 residues. CDR1 LNHDA and CDR2 SQIVND come from the germline V gene (reference sequence). V lost 5 bases and J 7 bases, leaving 17 bases between the germline ends. This CDR3 reads CASSLGTGLTGYTF. As DNA, the CDR3 is TGTGCCAGTAGTTTAGGCACAGGGCTGACTGGCTACACCTTC.

The chain couples TRBV7-9 to TRBJ2-7; the D gene is possibly TRBD1 (6 bases). CDR3 length: 14 residues. Trimming took off 4 bases at V and 4 bases at J, with 14 bases between the two ends. Germline-derived CDR1 and CDR2 are SEHNR and FQNEAQ (reference sequence). DNA for the CDR3: TGTGCCAGCAGCTCTGGACAGTTAACTTACGAGCAGTACTTC. Translation gives CASSSGQLTYEQYF.

The V and J genes are TRBV4-1 and TRBJ2-7; 10 positions match TRBD2. With V trimmed by 0 bases and J by 3 bases, 5 bases remained unmatched. CDR3 length: 16 amino acids. Germline loops: CDR1 MGHRA, CDR2 YSYEKL. The CDR3 region has the DNA TGCGCCAGCAGCCAAGATCGGGCTAGCGGGAGCTACGAGCAGTACTTC. It specifies CASSQDRASGSYEQYF.

V and J are TRBV7-2 and TRBJ2-7, with TRBD2 as a possible D gene (6 bases). From germline, CDR1 is SGHTA and CDR2 FQGNSA. Trimming left V 1 base short and J 3 bases short, with 13 bases between. This CDR3 has 15 residues. CDR3 sequence: CASSLVAGTLYEQYF. The DNA of the CDR3 is TGTGCCAGCAGCTTAGTCGCCGGGACTCTCTACGAGCAGTACTTC.

CDR3 residues: CASSPRASVNEQFF. CDR3 DNA sequence: TGTGCCAGCAGTCCCCGGGCCTCGGTGAATGAGCAGTTCTTC. The chain combines TRBV27 with TRBJ2-1, with no clear D. The CDR3 runs to 14 residues. CDR1 and CDR2 (germline): MNHEY, SMNVEV (reference sequence). V was trimmed by 5 bases and J by 7 bases, leaving 15 bases between them.

The gene calls are TRBV28 and TRBJ1-1; TRBD1 agrees at 7 bases. The CDR3 sequence is 13 residues long. The junction had 6 bases not matched to a gene; V was cut back by 6 bases and J by 5 bases. CDR1 and CDR2 (germline): MDHEN, SYDVKM. The CDR3 bases are TGTGCCAGCAGCGACAGGGCGGATACTGAAGCTTTCTTT. Encoded protein: CASSDRADTEAFF.

This clone was detected once. This chain joins TRBV23-1 and TRBJ2-7, with TRBD1 matching 8 bases. TRBV23-1 is marked as an open reading frame, function uncertain. Germline trimming cut 4 bases from V and 3 bases from J; bases unmatched to any gene: 5. This CDR3 contains 14 residues. DNA of the CDR3: TGCGCCAGCAGTCGGCAGGGGGCCTGCTACGAGCAGTACTTC. Its protein product is CASSRQGACYEQYF.

This chain uses TRBV30 with TRBJ2-2; D unresolved. Germline CDR1 and CDR2: GTSNPN and SVGIG (reference sequence). This CDR3 region has 14 residues. The V and J ends lost 3 bases and 0 bases respectively, with 8 bases between them. CDR3 protein: CAWRAVANTGELFF. The CDR3 region has the DNA TGTGCCTGGAGGGCCGTGGCGAACACCGGGGAGCTGTTTTTT.

The chain uses TRBV27 and TRBJ2-2; no clear D. Per the germline V gene, CDR1 is MNHEY and CDR2 is SMNVEV (reference sequence). V lost 11 bases and J lost 4, with 14 bases in between. This CDR3 comprises 13 residues. DNA of the CDR3: TGTGCCTCCGAAGGGTGGCGCACCGGGGAGCTGTTTTTT. Translation gives CASEGWRTGELFF.

The chain carries TRBV19 and TRBJ1-4, with 9 bases aligning to TRBD1. J lost 8 bases, V lost 4 bases, and 5 bases had no gene match. Looked up from germline, CDR1 is LNHDA and CDR2 is SQIVND (reference sequence). This CDR3 has 14 residues. The CDR3 is CASSTRDRAEKLFF. The CDR3 DNA sequence: TGTGCCAGTAGTACCCGGGACAGGGCGGAAAAACTGTTTTTT.

This sequence joins TRBV14 and TRBJ2-7; D assignment may be TRBD1 or TRBD2 (5 bases each). V was cut by 0 bases and J by 2 bases, with 14 bases left in between. The CDR3 runs to 16 residues. Germline CDR1 and CDR2: SGHDN and FVKESK. This CDR3 reads CASSQDGTRSAYEQYF. For the CDR3, the DNA is TGTGCCAGCAGCCAAGATGGGACCCGCTCGGCCTACGAGCAGTACTTC.

This clone was detected only once. The V and J genes are TRBV25-1 and TRBJ2-3, with TRBD1 matching 10 bases. The V gene's germline CDR1 is MGHDK and CDR2 SYGVNS. This CDR3 is built from 15 residues. J lost 2 bases, V lost 6 bases, and 5 bases had no gene match. CDR3 amino acids: CASRGQGRDTDTQYF. Here the CDR3 DNA reads TGTGCCAGCAGGGGACAGGGGAGGGACACAGATACGCAGTATTTT.

The chain is built from TRBV6-4 and TRBJ1-2; weak D call: TRBD1 (6 bases). Trimming removed 6 bases at V and 4 bases at J, with 15 bases between. Looked up from germline, CDR1 is MRHNA and CDR2 is SNTAGT. This CDR3 spans 14 amino acids. CDR3 residues: CASRGGSRVYGYTF. The CDR3 nucleotides are TGTGCCAGCAGGGGGGGCTCCCGAGTCTATGGCTACACCTTC.

The chain uses TRBV27 and TRBJ1-1; D might be TRBD1 (5 bases). The germline V gene has CDR1 MNHEY and CDR2 SMNVEV (reference sequence). V was trimmed by 7 bases and J by 0 bases, leaving 12 bases between them. The CDR3 totals 14 residues. The CDR3, as DNA: TGTGCCAGCACCGCCGGACATATGAACACTGAAGCTTTCTTT. It encodes CASTAGHMNTEAFF.

V gene TRBV28 combines with J gene TRBJ2-7; either TRBD1 or TRBD2 may supply D (5 bases each). The CDR3 is 15 residues long. The ends were cut back, 6 bases at V and 3 bases at J, with 18 bases in the middle. Germline V gene lookup returns CDR1 MDHEN and CDR2 SYDVKM. The CDR3 region is CASSPDRDRIYEQYF. CDR3 nucleotide sequence: TGTGCCAGCAGCCCCGACCGGGACCGGATCTACGAGCAGTACTTC. The full variable domain, in which reference TRBV28 and TRBJ2-7 provide the parts outside the CDR3, is DVKVTQSSRYLVKRTGEKVFLECVQDMDHENMFWYRQDPGLGLRLIYFSYDVKMKEKGDIPEGYSVSREKKERFSLILESASTNQTSMYLCASSPDRDRIYEQYFGPGTRLTVT.

The chain combines TRBV29-1 with TRBJ2-7; D tentatively fits TRBD1 or TRBD2 (7 bases each). V lost 8 bases to trimming and J lost 1 base, with 15 bases between them. The CDR3 sequence is 13 residues long. CDR1 is SQVTM and CDR2 is ANQGSEA in the germline V gene. The CDR3 is CSIRGGQSYEQYF. The CDR3 region has the DNA TGCAGCATTAGGGGGGGACAGTCCTACGAGCAGTACTTC.

The CDR3 bases are TGTGCCAGCAGCCTGGGGACAGGGCGCACAGATACGCAGTATTTT. As protein: CASSLGTGRTDTQYF. The chain is built from TRBV11-2 and TRBJ2-3; 9 nucleotides line up with TRBD1. The V gene end was trimmed by 5 bases and the J gene end by 1 base; junction bases not matched to a gene: 4. CDR1 is SGHAT and CDR2 is FQNNGV in the germline V gene. CDR3 length: 15 amino acids.

This clone was detected once. This sample includes further DNA sequences coding for the same CDR3. The chain is built from TRBV6-5 and TRBJ2-3; D remains ambiguous. The length of the CDR3 is 14 residues. V was cut by 5 bases and J by 1 base, with 10 bases left in between. The germline CDR1 and CDR2 sequences are MNHEY and SVGAGI. The CDR3 spells CASSPLRGTDTQYF. The CDR3 coding sequence is TGTGCCAGCAGTCCGCTTAGAGGCACAGATACGCAGTATTTT.

This rearrangement joins TRBV5-1 to TRBJ1-2; 9 nucleotides agree with TRBD1. This CDR3 spans 15 amino acids. The germline gives CDR1 SGHRS, CDR2 YFSETQ. V gave up 3 bases and J gave up 2 bases; unmatched junction bases: 5. The DNA of the CDR3 is TGCGCCAGCAGCTCGGGGACAGGGTCCAACTATGGCTACACCTTC. It codes for CASSSGTGSNYGYTF.